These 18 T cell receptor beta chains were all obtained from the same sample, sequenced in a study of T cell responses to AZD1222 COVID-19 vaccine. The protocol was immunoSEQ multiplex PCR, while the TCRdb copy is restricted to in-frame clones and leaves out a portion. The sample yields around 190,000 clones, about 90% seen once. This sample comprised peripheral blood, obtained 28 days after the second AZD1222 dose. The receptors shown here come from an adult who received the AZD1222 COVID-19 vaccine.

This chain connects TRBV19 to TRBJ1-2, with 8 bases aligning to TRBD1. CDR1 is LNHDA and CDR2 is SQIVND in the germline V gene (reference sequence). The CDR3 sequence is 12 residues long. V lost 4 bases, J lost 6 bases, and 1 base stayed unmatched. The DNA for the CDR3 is TGTGCCAGTAGTACGACAGGGGATGGCTACACCTTC. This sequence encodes CASSTTGDGYTF.

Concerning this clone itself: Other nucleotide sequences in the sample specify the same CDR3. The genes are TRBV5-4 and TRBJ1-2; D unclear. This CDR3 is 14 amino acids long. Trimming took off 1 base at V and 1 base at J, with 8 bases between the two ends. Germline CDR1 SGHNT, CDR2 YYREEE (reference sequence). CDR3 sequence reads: CASSLRTGNYGYTF. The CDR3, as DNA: TGTGCCAGCAGCTTGCGGACGGGTAACTATGGCTACACCTTC.

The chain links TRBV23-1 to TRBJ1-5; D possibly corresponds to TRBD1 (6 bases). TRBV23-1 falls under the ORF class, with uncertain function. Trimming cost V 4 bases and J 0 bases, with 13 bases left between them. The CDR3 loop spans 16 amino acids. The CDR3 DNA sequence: TGCGCCAGCAGTCCAAAGACAGGCAATAGCAATCAGCCCCAGCATTTT. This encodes CASSPKTGNSNQPQHF.

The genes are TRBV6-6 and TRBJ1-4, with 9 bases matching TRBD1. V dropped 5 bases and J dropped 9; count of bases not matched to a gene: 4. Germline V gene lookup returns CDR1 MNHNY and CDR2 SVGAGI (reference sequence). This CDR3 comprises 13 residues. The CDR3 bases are TGTGCCAGCAGTCTCGGACAGGGGCAAAAACTGTTTTTT. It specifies CASSLGQGQKLFF.

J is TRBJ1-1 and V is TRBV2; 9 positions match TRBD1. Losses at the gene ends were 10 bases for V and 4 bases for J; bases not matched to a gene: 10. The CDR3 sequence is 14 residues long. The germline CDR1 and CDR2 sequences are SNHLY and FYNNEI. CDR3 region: CAKESTGGGTEAFF. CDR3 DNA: TGTGCCAAGGAATCGACAGGGGGGGGCACTGAAGCTTTCTTT.

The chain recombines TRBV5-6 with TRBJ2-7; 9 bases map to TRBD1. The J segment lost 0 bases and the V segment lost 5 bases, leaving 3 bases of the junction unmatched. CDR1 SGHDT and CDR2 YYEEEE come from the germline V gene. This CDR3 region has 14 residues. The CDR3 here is CASRSTGGSYEQYF. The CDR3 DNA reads TGTGCCAGCAGATCGACAGGGGGCTCCTACGAGCAGTACTTC.

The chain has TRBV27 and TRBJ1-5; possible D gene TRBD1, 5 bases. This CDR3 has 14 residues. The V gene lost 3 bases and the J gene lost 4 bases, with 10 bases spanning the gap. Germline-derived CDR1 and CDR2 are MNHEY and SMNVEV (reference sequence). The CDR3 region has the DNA TGTGCCAGCAGTTTTCAGGGTCGGAATCAGCCCCAGCATTTT. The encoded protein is CASSFQGRNQPQHF.

The CDR3 DNA reads as TGTGCCAGCTCCCCTAGGGGGACAGTTGAGCAGTACTTC. Its protein is CASSPRGTVEQYF. This rearrangement joins TRBV2 to TRBJ2-7; TRBD1 agrees at 7 bases. The CDR3 is made up of 13 amino acids. J gave up 7 bases and V 8 bases, and 11 bases lay outside the gene matches. Per the germline V gene, CDR1 is SNHLY and CDR2 is FYNNEI.

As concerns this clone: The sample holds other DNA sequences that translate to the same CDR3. The CDR3 protein is CASSLERDYGYTF. DNA for the CDR3: TGCGCCAGCAGCTTGGAAAGGGACTATGGCTACACCTTC. J is TRBJ1-2 and V is TRBV5-1, with D hard to call. Germline CDR1 and CDR2: SGHRS and YFSETQ. The CDR3 totals 13 residues. V was shortened by 0 bases and J by 3 bases, with 6 bases between the two germline ends.

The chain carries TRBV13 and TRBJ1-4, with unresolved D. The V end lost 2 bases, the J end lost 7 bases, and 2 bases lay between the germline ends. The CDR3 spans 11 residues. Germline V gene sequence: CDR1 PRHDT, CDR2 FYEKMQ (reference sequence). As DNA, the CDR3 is TGTGCCAGCAGCTTACGTGAAAAACTGTTTTTT. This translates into CASSLREKLFF.

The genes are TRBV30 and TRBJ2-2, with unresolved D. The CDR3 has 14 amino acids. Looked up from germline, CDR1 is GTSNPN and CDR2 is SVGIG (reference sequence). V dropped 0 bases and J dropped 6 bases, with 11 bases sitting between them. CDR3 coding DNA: TGTGCCTGGAGTGTATTAGAGGAAGCCGGGGAGCTGTTTTTT. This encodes CAWSVLEEAGELFF. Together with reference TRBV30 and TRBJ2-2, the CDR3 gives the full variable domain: SQTIHQWPATLVQPVGSPLSLECTVEGTSNPNLYWYRQAAGRGLQLLFYSVGIGQISSEVPQNLSASRPQDRQFILSSKKLLLSDSGFYLCAWSVLEEAGELFFGEGSRLTVL.

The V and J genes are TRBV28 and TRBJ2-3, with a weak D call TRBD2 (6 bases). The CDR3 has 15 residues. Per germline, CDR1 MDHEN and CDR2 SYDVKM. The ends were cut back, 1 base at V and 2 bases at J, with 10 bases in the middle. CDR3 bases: TGTGCCAGCAGTTTATCGGGACTCCCCACAGATACGCAGTATTTT. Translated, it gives CASSLSGLPTDTQYF.

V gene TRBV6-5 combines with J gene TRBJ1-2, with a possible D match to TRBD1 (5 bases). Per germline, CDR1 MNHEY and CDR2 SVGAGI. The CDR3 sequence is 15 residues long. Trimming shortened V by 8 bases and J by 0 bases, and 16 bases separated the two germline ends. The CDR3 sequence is CASLTRDGANYGYTF. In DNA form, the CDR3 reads TGTGCCAGCCTTACACGGGACGGAGCTAACTATGGCTACACCTTC.

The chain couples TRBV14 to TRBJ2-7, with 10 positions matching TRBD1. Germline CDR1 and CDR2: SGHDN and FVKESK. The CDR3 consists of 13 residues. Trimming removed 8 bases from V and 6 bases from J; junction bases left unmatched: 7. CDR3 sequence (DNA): TGTGCCAGCTGCTCGGGACAGGGGTGCGAGCAGTACTTC. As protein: CASCSGQGCEQYF.

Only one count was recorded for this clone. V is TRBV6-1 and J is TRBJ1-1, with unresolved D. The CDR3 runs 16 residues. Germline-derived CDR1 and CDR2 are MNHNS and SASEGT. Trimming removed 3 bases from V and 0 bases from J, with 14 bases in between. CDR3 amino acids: CASSDRGGSLNTEAFF. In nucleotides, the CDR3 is TGTGCCAGCAGTGACCGGGGAGGGTCTCTGAACACTGAAGCTTTCTTT.

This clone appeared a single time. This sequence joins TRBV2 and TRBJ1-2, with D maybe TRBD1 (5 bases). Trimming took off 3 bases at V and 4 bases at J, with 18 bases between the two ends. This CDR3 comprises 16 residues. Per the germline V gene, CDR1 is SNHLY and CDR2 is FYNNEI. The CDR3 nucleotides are TGTGCCAGCAGTGAGAGCAGGGTTCCTATCCTCTATGGCTACACCTTC. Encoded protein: CASSESRVPILYGYTF.

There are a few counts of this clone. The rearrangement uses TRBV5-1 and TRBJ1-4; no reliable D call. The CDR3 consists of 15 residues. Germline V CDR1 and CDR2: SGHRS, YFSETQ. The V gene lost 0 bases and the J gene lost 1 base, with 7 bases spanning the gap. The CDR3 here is CASSLAPGTNEKLFF. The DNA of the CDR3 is TGCGCCAGCAGCTTGGCCCCGGGAACTAATGAAAAACTGTTTTTT. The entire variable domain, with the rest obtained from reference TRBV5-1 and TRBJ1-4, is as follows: KAGVTQTPRYLIKTRGQQVTLSCSPISGHRSVSWYQQTPGQGLQFLFEYFSETQRNKGNFPGRFSGRQFSNSRSEMNVSTLELGDSALYLCASSLAPGTNEKLFFGSGTQLSVL.

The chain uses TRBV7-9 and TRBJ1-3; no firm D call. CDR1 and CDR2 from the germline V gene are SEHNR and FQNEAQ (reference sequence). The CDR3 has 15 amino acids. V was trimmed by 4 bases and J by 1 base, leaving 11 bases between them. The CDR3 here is CASSYPGRSGNTIYF. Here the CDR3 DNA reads TGTGCCAGCAGCTACCCCGGAAGGTCTGGAAACACCATATATTTT.